The 25 T cell receptor beta chains listed next were all sequenced from one sample in a study of cytomegalovirus exposure and HLA in healthy donors. The PCR made use of 60 Vbeta and 13 Jbeta primers. Some clones are missing from TCRdb's copy, which holds only in-frame ones; the method was immunoSEQ multiplex PCR. The table has 100,000 to 150,000 clones, approximately 85% seen once. Sequencing input: PBMCs. The receptors come from a boy under 18 in good health and CMV-seronegative.

The chain employs TRBV5-1 and TRBJ1-4; D unresolved. Germline V gene sequence: CDR1 SGHRS, CDR2 YFSETQ. The CDR3 has 15 amino acids. The V gene lost 0 bases and the J gene lost 5 bases, with 11 bases spanning the gap. The CDR3 region is CASSLGAAGNEKLFF. Written as DNA, the CDR3 is TGCGCCAGCAGCTTGGGGGCGGCGGGAAATGAAAAACTGTTTTTT.

V and J are TRBV7-8 and TRBJ2-3; TRBD2 matches at 7 bases. The CDR3 consists of 16 residues. J gave up 5 bases and V 3 bases, and 11 bases lay outside the gene matches. Germline CDR1 is SGHVS and CDR2 is FQNEAQ. The CDR3 loop reads CASSFLADFGLDTQYF. As DNA, the CDR3 is TGTGCCAGCAGCTTCCTAGCGGACTTTGGTTTAGATACGCAGTATTTT. Using reference TRBV7-8 and TRBJ2-3 for the parts outside the CDR3, the full variable domain is GAGVSQSPRYKVAKRGQDVALRCDPISGHVSLFWYQQALGQGPEFLTYFQNEAQLDKSGLPSDRFFAERPEGSVSTLKIQRTQQEDSAVYLCASSFLADFGLDTQYFGPGTRLTVL.

The rearrangement uses TRBV7-3 and TRBJ1-1; a possible D gene is TRBD1 (6 bases). From germline, CDR1 is SGHTA and CDR2 FQGTGA. The CDR3 covers 14 residues. The ends were cut back, 5 bases at V and 5 bases at J, with 15 bases in the middle. The CDR3 bases are TGTGCCAGCAGCAGGGGGGGACCGGAGACTGAAGCTTTCTTT. Protein product: CASSRGGPETEAFF.

The chain carries TRBV5-6 and TRBJ2-3; D is perhaps TRBD1 (6 bases). V shed 0 bases and J shed 1 base, with 9 bases lying between them. From germline, CDR1 is SGHDT and CDR2 YYEEEE. This CDR3 is 15 amino acids long. The DNA for the CDR3 is TGTGCCAGCAGCTTGGGGGCAGGGGGCACAGATACGCAGTATTTT. Residues: CASSLGAGGTDTQYF.

The V call is TRBV19, the J call TRBJ1-5, with 9 bases that match TRBD1. V dropped 5 bases and J dropped 6; count of bases not matched to a gene: 8. This CDR3 comprises 15 residues. CDR1 is LNHDA and CDR2 is SQIVND in the germline V gene (reference sequence). The CDR3 nucleotides read TGTGCCAGTAGTCAAGGGACAGGGAATGGTCAGCCCCAGCATTTT. It specifies CASSQGTGNGQPQHF.

This chain links TRBV6-4 with TRBJ2-3, with 12 nucleotides matching TRBD2. The CDR3 extends over 15 amino acids. The germline CDR1 and CDR2 sequences are MRHNA and SNTAGT. Unmatched junction bases numbered 1, after V lost 3 bases and J lost 3 bases. CDR3 residues: CASSEGTSGTDTQYF. CDR3 bases: TGTGCCAGCAGTGAAGGGACTAGCGGGACAGATACGCAGTATTTT.

The J gene is TRBJ2-7, the V gene TRBV18; a possible D gene is TRBD2 (6 bases). The ends were cut back, 6 bases at V and 3 bases at J, with 12 bases in the middle. Germline-derived CDR1 and CDR2 are KGHSH and LQKENI. This CDR3 contains 13 residues. The CDR3 sequence is CASSAQGGYEQYF. In DNA, the CDR3 is TGTGCCAGCTCCGCTCAGGGAGGCTACGAGCAGTACTTC.

DNA of the CDR3: TGTGCCTGGAGTGTTACAGCCGAAGCTTTCTTT. This codes for CAWSVTAEAFF. The chain joins TRBV30 to TRBJ1-1; D call uncertain. This CDR3 comprises 11 residues. Germline V gene sequence: CDR1 GTSNPN, CDR2 SVGIG (reference sequence). The V end was cut by 0 bases, the J end by 8 bases, with 7 bases between. Using reference TRBV30 and TRBJ1-1 for the parts outside the CDR3, the full variable domain is SQTIHQWPATLVQPVGSPLSLECTVEGTSNPNLYWYRQAAGRGLQLLFYSVGIGQISSEVPQNLSASRPQDRQFILSSKKLLLSDSGFYLCAWSVTAEAFFGQGTRLTVV.

This clone appeared a few times. V is TRBV2 and J is TRBJ1-1; no definite D call. This CDR3 has 13 amino acids. Deletions cut 4 bases from V and 1 base from J, with 7 bases between. Per the germline V gene, CDR1 is SNHLY and CDR2 is FYNNEI. The CDR3 DNA sequence: TGTGCCAGCAGTGCCCAGTCGAACACTGAAGCTTTCTTT. It is translated as CASSAQSNTEAFF.

The chain joins TRBV10-2 to TRBJ1-1, with TRBD1 matching 9 bases. Germline assignment: CDR1 WSHSY and CDR2 SAAADI. The CDR3 spans 15 residues. Trimming took 6 bases from V and 1 from J; bases not matched to a gene: 6. The CDR3 sequence: CASREPGQGNTEAFF. CDR3 in DNA: TGCGCCAGCAGAGAACCGGGACAGGGGAACACTGAAGCTTTCTTT.

This chain uses TRBV9 with TRBJ1-2; D is uncertain. The CDR3 spans 12 residues. Trimming took off 4 bases at V and 6 bases at J, with 10 bases between the two ends. The germline gives CDR1 SGDLS, CDR2 YYNGEE. CDR3 loop: CASSPHNDGYTF. The CDR3, as DNA: TGTGCCAGCAGCCCGCACAACGATGGCTACACCTTC. Full variable domain (remainder filled in from reference TRBV9 and TRBJ1-2): DSGVTQTPKHLITATGQRVTLRCSPRSGDLSVYWYQQSLDQGLQFLIQYYNGEERAKGNILERFSAQQFPDLHSELNLSSLELGDSALYFCASSPHNDGYTFGSGTRLTVV.

J is TRBJ2-3 and V is TRBV5-8, with TRBD2 matching 7 bases. J gave up 2 bases and V 4 bases, and 10 bases lay outside the gene matches. The germline CDR1 and CDR2 sequences are SGHTS and YDEGEE. This CDR3 contains 16 residues. CDR3 loop: CASSQGGGRATDTQYF. The CDR3 nucleotides are TGTGCCAGCAGCCAAGGAGGTGGGAGGGCCACAGATACGCAGTATTTT.

About this clone itself: Other nucleotide sequences in the sample specify the same CDR3. This sequence joins TRBV7-2 and TRBJ1-1; the D gene is possibly TRBD1 (5 bases). V was pared by 2 bases and J by 0 bases, with 7 bases between. CDR1 is SGHTA, CDR2 FQGNSA, per germline. The CDR3 loop spans 14 amino acids. The DNA for the CDR3 is TGTGCCAGCAGCTTATCAGGGCTGAACACTGAAGCTTTCTTT. Translation: CASSLSGLNTEAFF.

The gene calls are TRBV15 and TRBJ2-7; 12 nucleotides line up with TRBD2. The junction had 8 bases not matched to a gene; V was cut back by 5 bases and J by 3 bases. CDR1 LNHNV and CDR2 YYDKDF come from the germline V gene (reference sequence). CDR3 length: 16 amino acids. The CDR3, as DNA: TGTGCCACCAGCGGCCCGACTAGCGGGAGTGACTACGAGCAGTACTTC. Translation gives CATSGPTSGSDYEQYF.

The rearrangement joins TRBV2 to TRBJ1-1; no definite D call. The CDR3 sequence is 11 residues long. Trimming removed 6 bases from V and 4 bases from J, with 6 bases in between. CDR1 is SNHLY, CDR2 FYNNEI, per germline. The CDR3 sequence: CASRESTEAFF. The CDR3 nucleotides read TGTGCCAGCAGGGAGAGCACTGAAGCTTTCTTT. The variable domain in full, with the rest retrieved from reference TRBV2 and TRBJ1-1, is EPEVTQTPSHQVTQMGQEVILRCVPISNHLYFYWYRQILGQKVEFLVSFYNNEISEKSEIFDDQFSVERPDGSNFTLKIRSTKLEDSAMYFCASRESTEAFFGQGTRLTVV.

V is TRBV7-3 and J is TRBJ2-7; TRBD1 agrees at 9 bases. The ends lost 5 bases at V and 4 bases at J; junction bases unmatched: 9. The CDR3 spans 15 residues. CDR1 SGHTA and CDR2 FQGTGA come from the germline V gene. The CDR3 DNA follows: TGTGCCAGCAGCATAAGGACAGGGGTCGATTACGAGCAGTACTTC. Encoded protein: CASSIRTGVDYEQYF.

With regard to this clone: One end of the junction varies from germline; a read error may be responsible. The genes are TRBV5-4 and TRBJ2-1, with 8 bases aligning to TRBD2. This CDR3 has 15 residues. The germline V gene has CDR1 SGHNT and CDR2 YYREEE (reference sequence). The CDR3 DNA is TGTGCCAGCAGCTTGTTCGGGGGGGCCTACACTGAGCAGTTCTTC. Translation gives CASSLFGGAYTEQFF.

V usage is TRBV27 and J usage is TRBJ2-3, with D possibly being TRBD2 (7 bases). This CDR3 comprises 15 residues. CDR1 and CDR2 (germline): MNHEY, SMNVEV (reference sequence). Trimming left V 6 bases short and J 7 bases short, with 20 bases between. CDR3: CASSPGGRGKNTQYF. The CDR3 DNA reads TGTGCCAGCAGCCCCGGAGGGAGGGGGAAAAATACGCAGTATTTT.

The gene calls are TRBV19 and TRBJ2-2, with D possibly being TRBD2 (6 bases). The CDR3 spans 16 residues. Per germline, CDR1 LNHDA and CDR2 SQIVND (reference sequence). Trimming took off 6 bases at V and 3 bases at J, with 17 bases between the two ends. The CDR3 DNA is TGTGCCAGTAGGCCCGGGTGGGGAGGAGACACCGGGGAGCTGTTTTTT. It codes for CASRPGWGGDTGELFF.

This chain connects TRBV4-3 to TRBJ1-2; D gene unclear. CDR1 LGHNA and CDR2 YSLEER come from the germline V gene. The CDR3 is made up of 15 amino acids. The V end was cut by 0 bases, the J end by 4 bases, with 12 bases between. For the CDR3, the DNA is TGCGCCAGCAGCCAAGATCTCGCGGGTGTCTATGGCTACACCTTC. Translated: CASSQDLAGVYGYTF.

The chain combines TRBV5-1 with TRBJ2-4, with TRBD1 matching over 11 bases. Germline CDR1 and CDR2: SGHRS and YFSETQ. The CDR3 is made up of 18 amino acids. V shed 2 bases, J shed 0 bases, and the junction held 7 bases outside the gene matches. The CDR3, as DNA: TGCGCCAGCAGCTTCTTGGGACAGGGGGGGATAGCCAAAAACATTCAGTACTTC. Encoded protein: CASSFLGQGGIAKNIQYF.

The rearrangement joins TRBV30 to TRBJ2-7; 7 nucleotides line up with TRBD2. J gave up 5 bases and V 6 bases, and 16 bases lay outside the gene matches. The CDR3 contains 15 residues. CDR1 GTSNPN and CDR2 SVGIG come from the germline V gene (reference sequence). This CDR3 is CACLNAPGLRNEQYF. CDR3 sequence (DNA): TGTGCCTGTCTTAATGCTCCGGGACTACGGAACGAGCAGTACTTC.

The gene calls are TRBV2 and TRBJ2-3; TRBD2 matches at 14 bases. Losses at the gene ends were 6 bases for V and 5 bases for J; bases not matched to a gene: 4. Germline V gives CDR1 SNHLY, CDR2 FYNNEI. The CDR3 is 15 amino acids. As DNA, the CDR3 is TGTGCCAGCAGAACGACTAGCGGGGGGGGAGATACGCAGTATTTT. Protein product: CASRTTSGGGDTQYF.

CDR3 nucleotides: TGTGCCAGCAGCCTAGTCGGTGGGGGGGCCCCTGGGCAGCAGTACTTC. Its protein product is CASSLVGGGAPGQQYF. The rearrangement uses TRBV7-3 and TRBJ2-7, with a possible D match to TRBD2 (7 bases). The V gene's germline CDR1 is SGHTA and CDR2 FQGTGA. The CDR3 totals 16 residues. Trimming cost V 5 bases and J 8 bases, with 25 bases left between them.

The V call is TRBV30, the J call TRBJ2-1; TRBD2 agrees at 8 bases. This CDR3 is built from 16 residues. The ends lost 4 bases at V and 4 bases at J; junction bases unmatched: 12. Germline-derived CDR1 and CDR2 are GTSNPN and SVGIG (reference sequence). CDR3 protein: CAWIRGAGAFYNEQFF. The DNA for the CDR3 is TGTGCCTGGATTAGGGGAGCGGGAGCTTTTTACAATGAGCAGTTCTTC. The full variable domain, in which reference TRBV30 and TRBJ2-1 provide the parts outside the CDR3, is SQTIHQWPATLVQPVGSPLSLECTVEGTSNPNLYWYRQAAGRGLQLLFYSVGIGQISSEVPQNLSASRPQDRQFILSSKKLLLSDSGFYLCAWIRGAGAFYNEQFFGPGTRLTVL.